Sequencing of this T cell receptor beta chain was carried out in a study of early T cells in non-severe SARS-CoV-2 infection. The table lists this clonotype with many counts. Its antigen remains unidentified. Individual cDNA molecules each received unique molecular identifiers attached to them. In TCRdb, the 5' RACE reads were re-called with MiXCR into one record per CDR3 protein. Found here are 15,000 to 20,000 distinct CDR3 sequences, more than 4.5% of them singletons; the top ten hold over 6.5%. Whole-study results and caveats: Database matching using VDJdb favored anti-spike CD8 responses, with private and CD4 specificities left missing.

The sequence derives from an adult who was a healthcare worker with PCR-confirmed SARS-CoV-2 infection or an uninfected control (not recorded which). Material for sequencing was whole blood.

The CDR3 loop reads CASSYSPGWGETQYF. The CDR3 bases are TGTGCCAGCAGTTACTCCCCGGGGTGGGGAGAGACCCAGTACTTC. The rearrangement uses TRBV6-5 and TRBJ2-5, with a possible D match to TRBD2 (5 bases). Trimming shortened V by 0 bases and J by 4 bases, and 12 bases separated the two germline ends. This CDR3 region has 15 residues. From germline, CDR1 is MNHEY and CDR2 SVGAGI.